The clone carrying this TCR beta chain was observed a few times. Its cognate antigen is unknown. Primers for the PCR totalled 60 Vbeta and 13 Jbeta. Sequencing used immunoSEQ multiplex PCR; TCRdb keeps in-frame clones, though not all of them. This table has nearly 95,000 clones, less than 8% appearing once. These data belong to a study of cytomegalovirus exposure and HLA in healthy donors. Study-wide results and caveats: According to reports, the classifier identified cytomegalovirus status with high specificity and sensitivity. HLA allele associations emerged for some 16,000 TCR beta sequences in a later analysis, at 0.05 false discovery rate. TCR beta chains associated with HLA were, in a later analysis, more clonally expanded than equally common others. Donors belonging to an Asian-associated ancestry cluster reportedly showed fewer N-insertions in productive TCRs than the roughly 700-donor mean, according to what a later analysis found.

With 6 bases removed from V and 4 bases from J, the gap between germline ends came to 15 bases. This CDR3 has 14 amino acids. Germline values: CDR1 MDHEN, CDR2 SYDVKM. The chain recombines TRBV28 with TRBJ1-2, with D unclear. Sequencing was done on a sample of PBMCs. The receptor's source is a man aged 50-60 years in good health and CMV-seronegative. The CDR3 nucleotides are TGTGCCAGCAGAATTCGTGGAGGGCCCTATGGCTACACCTTC. Residues: CASRIRGGPYGYTF.